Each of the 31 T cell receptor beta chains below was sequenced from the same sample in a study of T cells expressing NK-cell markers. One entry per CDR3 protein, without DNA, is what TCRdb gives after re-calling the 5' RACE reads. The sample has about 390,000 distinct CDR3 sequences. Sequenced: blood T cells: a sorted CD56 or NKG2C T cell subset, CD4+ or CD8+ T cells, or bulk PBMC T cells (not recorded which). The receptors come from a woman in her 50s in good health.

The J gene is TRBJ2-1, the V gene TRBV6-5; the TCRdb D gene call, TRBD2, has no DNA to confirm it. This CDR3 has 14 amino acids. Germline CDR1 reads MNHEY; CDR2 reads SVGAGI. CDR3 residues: CASSRLAGRDEQFF.

CDR3 amino acids: CSASRVVHEQFF. The chain employs TRBV20-1 and TRBJ2-1; no DNA is available, so the TRBD1 call from TCRdb remains unchecked. The V gene's germline CDR1 is DFQATT and CDR2 SNEGSKA (reference sequence). CDR3 size: 12 residues.

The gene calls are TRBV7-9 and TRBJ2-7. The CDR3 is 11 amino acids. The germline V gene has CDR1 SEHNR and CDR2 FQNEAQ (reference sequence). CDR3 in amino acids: CASSLSYEQYF.

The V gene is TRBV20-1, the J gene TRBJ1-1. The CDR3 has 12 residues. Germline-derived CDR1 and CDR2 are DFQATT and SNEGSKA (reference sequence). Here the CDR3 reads CSARDKHTEVFF.

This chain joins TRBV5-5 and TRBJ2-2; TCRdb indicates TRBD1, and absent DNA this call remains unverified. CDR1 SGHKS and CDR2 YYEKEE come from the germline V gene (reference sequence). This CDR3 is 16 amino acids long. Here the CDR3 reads CASSLFPIDGTGELFF.

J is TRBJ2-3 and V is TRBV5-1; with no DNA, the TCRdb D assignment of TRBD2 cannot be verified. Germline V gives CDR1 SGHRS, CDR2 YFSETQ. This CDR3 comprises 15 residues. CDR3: CASSWGLANTDTQYF.

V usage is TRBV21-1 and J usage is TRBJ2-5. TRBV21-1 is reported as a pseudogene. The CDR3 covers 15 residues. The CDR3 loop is CASSQMDGIYETQYF.

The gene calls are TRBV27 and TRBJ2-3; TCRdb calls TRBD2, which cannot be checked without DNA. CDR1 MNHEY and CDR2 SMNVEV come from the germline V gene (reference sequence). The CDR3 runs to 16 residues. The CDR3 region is CASSLRGRAFRDTQYF.

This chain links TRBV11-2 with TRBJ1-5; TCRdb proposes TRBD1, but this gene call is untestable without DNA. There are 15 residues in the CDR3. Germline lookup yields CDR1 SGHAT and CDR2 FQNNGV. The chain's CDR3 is CASSPSWGSGQPQHF.

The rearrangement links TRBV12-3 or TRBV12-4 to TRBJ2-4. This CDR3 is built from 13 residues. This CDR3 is CASSLRPKNIQYF.

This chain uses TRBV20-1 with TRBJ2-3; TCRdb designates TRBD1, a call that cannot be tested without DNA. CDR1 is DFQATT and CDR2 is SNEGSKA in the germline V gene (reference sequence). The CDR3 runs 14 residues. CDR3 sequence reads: CSAAPGQGGDTQYF.

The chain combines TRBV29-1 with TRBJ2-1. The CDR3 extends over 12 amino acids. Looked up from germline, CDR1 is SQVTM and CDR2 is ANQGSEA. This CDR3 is CSVEEMGREQFF.

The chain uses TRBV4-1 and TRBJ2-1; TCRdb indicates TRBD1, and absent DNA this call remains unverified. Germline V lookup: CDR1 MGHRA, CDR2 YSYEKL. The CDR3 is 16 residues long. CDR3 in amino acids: CASSQSRDTTSDEQFF.

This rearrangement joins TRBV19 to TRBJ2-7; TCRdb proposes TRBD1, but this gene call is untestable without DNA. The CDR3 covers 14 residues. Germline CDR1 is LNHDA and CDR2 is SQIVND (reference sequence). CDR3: CASSPQRRPNEQYF.

CDR3 in amino acids: CASRRGELGDEQFF. This sequence joins TRBV12-3 or TRBV12-4 and TRBJ2-1; TCRdb's D gene call, TRBD1, goes unchecked for lack of DNA. The CDR3 is made up of 14 amino acids.

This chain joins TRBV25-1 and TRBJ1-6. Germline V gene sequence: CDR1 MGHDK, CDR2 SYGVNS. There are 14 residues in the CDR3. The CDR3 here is CAQLGEGRNSPLHF.

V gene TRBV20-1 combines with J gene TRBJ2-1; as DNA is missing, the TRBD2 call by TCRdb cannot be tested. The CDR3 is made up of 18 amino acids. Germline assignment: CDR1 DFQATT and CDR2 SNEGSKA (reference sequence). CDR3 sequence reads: CSARSTTVAGGLRNEQFF.

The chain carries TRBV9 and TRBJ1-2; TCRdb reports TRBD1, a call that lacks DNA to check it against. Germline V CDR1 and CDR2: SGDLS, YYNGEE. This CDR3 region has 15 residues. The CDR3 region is CASSVGQGALYGYTF.

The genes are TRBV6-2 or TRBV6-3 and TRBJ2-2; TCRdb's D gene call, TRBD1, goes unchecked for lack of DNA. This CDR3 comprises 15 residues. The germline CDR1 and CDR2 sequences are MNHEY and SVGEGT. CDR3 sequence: CASNRGTIISGELFF.

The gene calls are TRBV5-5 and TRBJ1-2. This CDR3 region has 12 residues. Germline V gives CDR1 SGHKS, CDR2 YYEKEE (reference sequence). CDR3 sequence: CASSLEASGYTF.

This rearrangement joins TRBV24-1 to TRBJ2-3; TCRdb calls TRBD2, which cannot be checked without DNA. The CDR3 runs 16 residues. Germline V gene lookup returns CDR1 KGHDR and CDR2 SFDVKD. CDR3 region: CATSDLVAGGANTQYF.

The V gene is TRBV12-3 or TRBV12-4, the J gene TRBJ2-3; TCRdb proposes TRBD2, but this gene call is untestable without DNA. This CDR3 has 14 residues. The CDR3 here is CASSLYGMGDTQYF.

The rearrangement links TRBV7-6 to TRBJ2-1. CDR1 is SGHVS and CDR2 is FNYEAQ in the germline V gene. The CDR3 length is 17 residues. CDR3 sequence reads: CASSSGHGVVGVNEQFF.

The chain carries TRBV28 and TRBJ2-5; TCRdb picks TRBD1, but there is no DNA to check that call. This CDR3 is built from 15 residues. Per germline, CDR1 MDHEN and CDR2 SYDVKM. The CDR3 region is CASKGGGQTQETQYF.

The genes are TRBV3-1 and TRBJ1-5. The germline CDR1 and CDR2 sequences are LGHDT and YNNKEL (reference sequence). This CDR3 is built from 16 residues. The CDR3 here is CASSQDFRPGDQPQHF.

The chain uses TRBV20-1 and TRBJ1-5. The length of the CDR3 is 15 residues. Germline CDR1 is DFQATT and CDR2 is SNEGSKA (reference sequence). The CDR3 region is CSARDRVRSNQPQHF.

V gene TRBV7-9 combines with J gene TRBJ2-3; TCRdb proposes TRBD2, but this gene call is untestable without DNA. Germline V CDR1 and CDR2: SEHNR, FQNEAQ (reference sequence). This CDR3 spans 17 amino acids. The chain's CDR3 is CASSRLQRERPTDTQYF. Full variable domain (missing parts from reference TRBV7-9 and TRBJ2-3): DTGVSQNPRHKITKRGQNVTFRCDPISEHNRLYWYRQTLGQGPEFLTYFQNEAQLEKSRLLSDRFSAERPKGSFSTLEIQRTEQGDSAMYLCASSRLQRERPTDTQYFGPGTRLTVL.

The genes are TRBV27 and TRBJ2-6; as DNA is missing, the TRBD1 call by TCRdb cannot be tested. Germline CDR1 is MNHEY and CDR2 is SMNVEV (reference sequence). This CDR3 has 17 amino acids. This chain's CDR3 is CASSLVAGETGANVLTF. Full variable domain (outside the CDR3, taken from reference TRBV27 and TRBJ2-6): EAQVTQNPRYLITVTGKKLTVTCSQNMNHEYMSWYRQDPGLGLRQIYYSMNVEVTDKGDVPEGYKVSRKEKRNFPLILESPSPNQTSLYFCASSLVAGETGANVLTFGAGSRLTVL.

CDR3 residues: CASSSGPTGNQETQYF. V gene TRBV7-9 combines with J gene TRBJ2-5; without DNA, the TCRdb call of TRBD1 cannot be checked. This CDR3 is 16 amino acids long. Germline lookup yields CDR1 SEHNR and CDR2 FQNEAQ (reference sequence). Looking up the rest from reference TRBV7-9 and TRBJ2-5 gives the full variable domain: DTGVSQNPRHKITKRGQNVTFRCDPISEHNRLYWYRQTLGQGPEFLTYFQNEAQLEKSRLLSDRFSAERPKGSFSTLEIQRTEQGDSAMYLCASSSGPTGNQETQYFGPGTRLLVL.

The CDR3 is CATSDLYPRGRRTYNEQFF. The gene calls are TRBV24-1 and TRBJ2-1; absent DNA, TCRdb's TRBD1 call cannot be checked. The CDR3 has 19 amino acids. CDR1 and CDR2 from the germline V gene are KGHDR and SFDVKD.

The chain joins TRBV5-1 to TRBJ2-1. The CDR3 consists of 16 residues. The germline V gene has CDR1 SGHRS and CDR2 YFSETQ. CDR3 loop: CASSLAQGSSYNEQFF.